This paragraph reports one TCR beta chain. Its target is unknown. Method: immunoSEQ multiplex PCR; TCRdb's copy keeps in-frame clones and lacks some. Counted here are 45,000 to 60,000 clones, roughly 78% occurring once; the ten biggest clones make up about 5.2%. This record belongs to a study of a mutant IDH1 vaccine in newly diagnosed glioma. Time point given: week 5, during vaccination. Vaccination used 300 ug of mutant IDH1 20-mer peptide per dose, with topical imiquimod. The TCR originated in a man aged 50-60 years with glioma. The sample consisted of PBMCs, taken from a glioma patient whose treatment included an IDH1 peptide vaccine.

The CDR3 loop is CASSKKGQGRNTEAFF. The CDR3 DNA follows: TGTGCCAGCAGCAAAAAGGGACAGGGACGGAACACTGAAGCTTTCTTT. V and J are TRBV7-9 and TRBJ1-1; 9 bases line up with TRBD1. V lost 5 bases to trimming and J lost 1 base; unmatched junction nucleotides: 8. CDR1 SEHNR and CDR2 FQNEAQ come from the germline V gene (reference sequence). This CDR3 spans 16 amino acids. Full variable domain (outside the CDR3, taken from reference TRBV7-9 and TRBJ1-1): DTGVSQNPRHKITKRGQNVTFRCDPISEHNRLYWYRQTLGQGPEFLTYFQNEAQLEKSRLLSDRFSAERPKGSFSTLEIQRTEQGDSAMYLCASSKKGQGRNTEAFFGQGTRLTVV.